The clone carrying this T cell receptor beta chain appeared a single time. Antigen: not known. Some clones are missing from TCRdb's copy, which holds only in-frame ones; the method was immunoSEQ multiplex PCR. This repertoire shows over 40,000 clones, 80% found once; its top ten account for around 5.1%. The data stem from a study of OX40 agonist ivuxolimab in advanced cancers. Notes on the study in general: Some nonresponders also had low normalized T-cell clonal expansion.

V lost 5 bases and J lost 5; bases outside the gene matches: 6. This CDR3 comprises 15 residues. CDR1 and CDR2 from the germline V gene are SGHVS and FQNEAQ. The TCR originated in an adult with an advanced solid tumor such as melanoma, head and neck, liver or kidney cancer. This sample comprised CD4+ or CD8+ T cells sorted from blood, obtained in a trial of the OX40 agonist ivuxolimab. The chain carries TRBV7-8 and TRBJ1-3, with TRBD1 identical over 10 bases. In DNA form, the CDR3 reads TGTGCCAGCAGCCCTAGGACAGGGGGTCGAAACACCATATATTTT. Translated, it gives CASSPRTGGRNTIYF.